The rows below give T cell receptor beta chains drawn from one sample of a study of regulatory T cells in long-lasting Graves disease. TCRdb re-called the multiplex PCR reads through MiXCR, storing one row per CDR3 protein. Counted here are roughly 400,000 distinct CDR3 sequences, approximately 16% occurring once; the ten biggest clones make up less than 30%. Separately, the same data were catalogued under a study of T cells in Graves' hyperthyroidism and ophthalmopathy.

This sample comprised peripheral blood mononuclear cells (PBMCs), obtained at new diagnosis, from a patient treated with antithyroid drugs. The receptors derive from a woman under 30 with Graves disease. Both conserved end residues are part of each CDR3. A D gene is named only where the DNA matches it firmly. Size is omitted from some rows. Given values are once, few, many or a class for expanded clones.

j_call clone_size v_call d_call cdr3_nt cdr3_aa
TRBJ1-1 few TRBV5-5 NA TGTGCCAGCAGCTTGGTTCAGGGAGGGACTGAAACTTTCTTT CASSLVQGGTETFF
TRBJ2-7 many TRBV12-3/TRBV12-4 TRBD1 TGTGCCAGCAGGACTACTGCAGGGGGTGCCGAGCAGTACTTC CASRTTAGGAEQYF
TRBJ1-2 few TRBV28 NA TGTGCCAGCAGTTTAGTGGCAGACTATGGCTACACCTTC CASSLVADYGYTF
TRBJ2-7 NA TRBV29-1 TRBD2 TGCAGCGTGGGCCCGGGGGGGGAGCGCGAGCAGTACTTC CSVGPGGEREQYF
TRBJ2-2 few TRBV6-2/TRBV6-3 TRBD1 TGTGCCAGCAGTTACGGGGGGACAGGGGGGGCCGGGGAGCTGTTTTTT CASSYGGTGGAGELFF
TRBJ1-6 once TRBV12-3/TRBV12-4 NA TGTGCCAGCAGTCCGATCCCCGGGACACCGCTTGACTTT CASSPIPGTPLDF
TRBJ2-7 few TRBV20-1 TRBD2 TGCAGTGCTAGAGACCGAGCGGGAGTCTCCTACGAGCAGTACTTC CSARDRAGVSYEQYF
TRBJ2-3 many TRBV6-2/TRBV6-3 NA TGTGCCAGCAGTCGCCTTCGGGCTCTATATCCAGATACGCAGTATTTT CASSRLRALYPDTQYF
TRBJ1-2 many TRBV2 NA TGTGCCAGCGCAGCCAGGGGTAACTATGGCTACACCTTC CASAARGNYGYTF
TRBJ2-7 NA TRBV6-5 TRBD1 TGTGCCAGCAGTTACTCAGGGACAGTCGGGGACGAGCAGTACTTC CASSYSGTVGDEQYF
TRBJ2-7 many TRBV7-8 TRBD2 TGTGCCAGCAGCCCAGCCCTTGGGACTAGAAAATACGAGCAGTACTTC CASSPALGTRKYEQYF
TRBJ2-7 many TRBV28 TRBD1 TGTGCCAGCAGTCCTTCTAAGGGTCCCGGGACAGGATTCTACGAGCAGTACTTC CASSPSKGPGTGFYEQYF
TRBJ2-3 many TRBV15 TRBD1 TGTGCCACCAGCAGTGACAGGGGCGAGACAGATACGCAGTATTTT CATSSDRGETDTQYF
TRBJ2-3 many TRBV28 NA TGTGCCAGCAGTTCCACCTCGACAGCTAGCACAGATACGCAGTATTTT CASSSTSTASTDTQYF
TRBJ1-6 few TRBV6-1 TRBD1 TGTGCCAGCAGACGACAGGGACCGGAGAGGGATTCACCCCTCCACTTT CASRRQGPERDSPLHF
TRBJ2-1 many TRBV28 NA TGTGCCAGCAGTTTCAAGGGATGGAATGAGCAGTTCTTC CASSFKGWNEQFF
TRBJ2-2 few TRBV7-9 NA TGTGCCAGCAGCTTAGAGCTTGGTATTCCGAACACCGGGGAGCTGTTTTTT CASSLELGIPNTGELFF
TRBJ1-1 many TRBV29-1 NA TGCAGCGTCGCTCAGGGCGGGAATACTGAAGCTTTCTTT CSVAQGGNTEAFF
TRBJ2-5 many TRBV15 TRBD2 TGTGCCACCAGCAGCGGGACTAGCGGGAGCCTCCGGGAGACCCAGTACTTC CATSSGTSGSLRETQYF
TRBJ2-1 many TRBV11-2 NA TGTGCCAGCAGCCTCCCCTACAATGAGCAGTTCTTC CASSLPYNEQFF
TRBJ1-2 NA TRBV4-2 NA TGTGCCAGCAGCCAAGTACGAACAGGAAATAACTATGGCTACACCTTC CASSQVRTGNNYGYTF
TRBJ1-1 NA TRBV15 NA TGTGCCACCAGCAGTACACCGAACACTGAAGCTTTCTTT CATSSTPNTEAFF
TRBJ2-1 few TRBV20-1 NA TGCAGTGCTAGGAGGGGGACTTCTAACAATGAGCAGTTCTTC CSARRGTSNNEQFF
TRBJ2-1 few TRBV2 TRBD1 TGTGCCAGCCCTCCGGACAGGGCTGCCAATGAGCAGTTCTTC CASPPDRAANEQFF
TRBJ2-3 many TRBV29-1 NA TGCAGCGTTGATCTGGGTACAGATACGCAGTATTTT CSVDLGTDTQYF
TRBJ2-1 many TRBV20-1 NA TGCAGTGCCCTGGTCGGGGGCAATGAGCAGTTCTTC CSALVGGNEQFF
TRBJ1-2 NA TRBV4-1 NA TGCGCCAGCAGCCCCCAGATCAATATTCCGACGTATGGCTACACCTTC CASSPQINIPTYGYTF
TRBJ2-1 few TRBV6-2/TRBV6-3 NA TGTGCCAGCAGGACCGGGGACTTCTCCTACAATGAGCAGTTCTTC CASRTGDFSYNEQFF
TRBJ2-2 NA TRBV4-1 NA TGCGCCAGCAGCCAAGGGAAAGGGGGTTTCACCGGGGAGCTGGTTTTT CASSQGKGGFTGELVF
TRBJ1-2 few TRBV29-1 NA TGCAGCGTTATCCCCTTGGGGGCGCGATATGGCTACACCTTC CSVIPLGARYGYTF
TRBJ2-3 many TRBV20-1 NA TGCAGCGTCGGCGGGGATAGGGATACGCAGTATTTT CSVGGDRDTQYF
TRBJ2-2 NA TRBV28 NA TGTGCCAGCAGTTTCCCTCTGGCGGGCGCCCGCGGGGAGCTGTTTTTT CASSFPLAGARGELFF
TRBJ2-3 NA TRBV7-2 TRBD2 TGTGCCAGCAGCTTACTGGGACTAGCGGGAAGCACAGATACGCAGTATTTT CASSLLGLAGSTDTQYF
TRBJ2-1 few TRBV30 NA TGTGCCTGGAGTGTAACACTGGGGAATGAGCAGTTCTTC CAWSVTLGNEQFF
TRBJ2-1 few TRBV18 TRBD2 TGTGCCAGCTCACCGACTAGCGGGGCTGGGAATGAGCAGTTCTTC CASSPTSGAGNEQFF
TRBJ1-5 many TRBV12-3/TRBV12-4 NA TGTGCCAGCAGGTGGGAGGGCCCCTTCCAACCCTATAGCAATCAGCCCCAGCATTTT CASRWEGPFQPYSNQPQHF
TRBJ2-5 few TRBV9 NA TGTGCCAGCAGCGTAGAGGTTCAGCGCGCTCAAGAGACCCAGTACTTC CASSVEVQRAQETQYF
TRBJ2-2 few TRBV11-2 NA TGTGCCAGCATCTCCATTGAACGATCTGGGACCGGGGAGCTGTTTTTT CASISIERSGTGELFF
TRBJ2-4 few TRBV28 NA TGTGCCAGCAGTGAAGCACATCTAGAAAACATTCAGTACTTC CASSEAHLENIQYF
TRBJ1-1 many TRBV5-1 TRBD1 TGCGCCAGCAGCCACCCGGGACAGGGAGAGGCTTTCTTT CASSHPGQGEAFF
TRBJ2-5 many TRBV24-1 NA TGTGCCACCAGTGATCCATCTGGTGTGGGGACCCAGTACTTC CATSDPSGVGTQYF
TRBJ2-7 NA TRBV2 TRBD2 TGTGCCAGCAGGGGACTAGCGGGAAGCTCCTACGAGCAGTACTTC CASRGLAGSSYEQYF
TRBJ2-1 few TRBV20-1 NA TGCAGTGCTAGACGTCCCGGGAGTGGAGTTTGGGAGCAGTTCTTC CSARRPGSGVWEQFF
TRBJ2-3 many TRBV2 NA TGTGCCAGCGCCCCCCCGGGCCCAGAAGTGGATACGCAGTATTTT CASAPPGPEVDTQYF
TRBJ2-5 many TRBV6-2/TRBV6-3 TRBD2 TGTGCCAGCAGTTACTCTCGCGGGAGGGGAGAGACCCAGTACTTC CASSYSRGRGETQYF
TRBJ1-2 many TRBV28 NA TGTGCCAGCAGTTTCGGAGTGAACTATGGCTACACCTTC CASSFGVNYGYTF
TRBJ2-1 many TRBV20-1 TRBD2 TGCAGTGCTACCCACCCTAGCGGGAGTCCCAATGAGCAGTTCTTC CSATHPSGSPNEQFF
TRBJ2-3 NA TRBV30 TRBD2 TGTACCTGGAATGGCGGGAGTTCTAGCACAGATACGCAGTATTTT CTWNGGSSSTDTQYF
TRBJ2-7 NA TRBV6-1 NA TGTGCCAGCCTTTTAGTAGCCACCCAGGTTACATACAATGAGCAGTACTTC CASLLVATQVTYNEQYF
TRBJ1-5 many TRBV6-1 TRBD1 TGTGCCAGCAGAGAGGGGGCGCTTGGCAATCAGCCCCAGCATTTT CASREGALGNQPQHF
TRBJ1-5 few TRBV20-1 TRBD1 TGCAGTGTTACAACAGGGGCCAATCAGCCCCAGCATTTT CSVTTGANQPQHF
TRBJ2-7 many TRBV20-1 TRBD1 TGCAGTGCTGCTACTCGGACAGGGAATAGTCGCGAGCAGTACTTC CSAATRTGNSREQYF
TRBJ2-1 many TRBV7-2 NA TGTGCCAGCAGCCGCTACAGGGAGCCCTACAATGAGCAGTTCTTC CASSRYREPYNEQFF
TRBJ2-7 NA TRBV5-1 TRBD2 TGCGCCAGCAGCATTAGCGGGAGAGACCCCTACGAGCAGTACTTC CASSISGRDPYEQYF
TRBJ2-5 many TRBV11-1 TRBD1 TGTGCCAGCACCCCTTGGGGACAGGGGCAAGAGACCCAGTACTTC CASTPWGQGQETQYF
TRBJ1-1 many TRBV27 NA TGTGCCAGCGGACCAGGGAGGGGTACTGAAGCTTTCTTT CASGPGRGTEAFF
TRBJ2-5 many TRBV5-5 TRBD2 TGTGCCAGCAGCGCAATTGCGGGACTAGAAATAGAGACCCAGTACTTC CASSAIAGLEIETQYF
TRBJ2-6 few TRBV5-8 NA TGTGCCAGCAGAACACGGGACGCGCACTCTGGGGCCAACGTCCTGACTTTC CASRTRDAHSGANVLTF
TRBJ2-3 many TRBV7-8 NA TGTGCCAGCAGCTTAAGGAGGAGCAGCGTGATGGATACGCAGTATTTT CASSLRRSSVMDTQYF
TRBJ2-5 many TRBV11-2 TRBD2 TGTGCCAGCAGCTTACATCCTAGCGGGAGTCGTGAGACCCAGTACTTC CASSLHPSGSRETQYF